This T cell receptor beta chain appears in the sequencing data of a study of Graves' ophthalmopathy and Graves' hyperthyroidism (dated by TCRdb to 2016 to 2019). Study-wide context: Peripheral blood was collected at initial diagnosis, prior to any treatment. The study used signatures of the TCR beta repertoire to tell Graves' ophthalmopathy apart from Graves' hyperthyroidism and to predict which patients would progress to ophthalmopathy. In total, 135 blood samples were TCR-sequenced: under 45 ophthalmopathy, approximately 75 hyperthyroidism and approximately 17 hyperthyroidism-to-ophthalmopathy patients. To explore V-J signatures distinguishing ophthalmopathy from hyperthyroidism, a discovery set of 100 patients (43 ophthalmopathy, about 57 stable hyperthyroidism) was enrolled. An independent validation cohort was composed of 18 hyperthyroidism patients and around 16 patients who later progressed from hyperthyroidism to ophthalmopathy. In over 5 hyperthyroidism patients, the T-cell repertoire of thyroid tissue was compared with the T-cell repertoire of blood. Following sample collection, hyperthyroidism patients were given methimazole at a starting dose of 30 mg daily, and ophthalmopathy patients were given high-dose intravenous methylprednisolone. The roughly 100 discovery patients were randomly divided into training and test sets at a 7:3 ratio. Broader findings and caveats from the paper: In validation, the model predicted ophthalmopathy progression with nearly 71% sensitivity and about 77% specificity; some 13 predicted patients were CT-confirmed with GO in a median of 6.5 months. Most expanded thyroid clonotypes with frequency above 0.001 were also detected in blood, suggesting blood repertoires may reflect the thyroid immune response. In cross-validation, the 13-signature model distinguished ophthalmopathy from stable hyperthyroidism with 85% to 90% sensitivity and approximately 81% specificity, and in the test set the corresponding values were approximately 79% and 70%. No statistical method was used to predetermine the sample size, and group allocation was not hidden from the investigators.

This clonotype was observed at least ten times. Its antigen remains unidentified. No quality values exist for individual bases; no much larger clone is one base distant. For repertoire sequencing, the TCR beta CDR3 regions were amplified from RNA transcripts. The first round was an RT-PCR using HTBI primers with the Qiagen OneStep RT-PCR kit, and this first round was followed by a second-round multiplex PCR, then size selection and purification. Sequencing of the libraries was carried out on an Illumina HiSeq2000 in paired-end mode with 100 bp reads. In the original analysis: SOAPnuke was used to process the reads, removing any read that contained adapters or uncalled bases, had a mean Phred below 15, or lacked an exact match to the constant primer or identifier. High-quality paired reads were merged with COPE v1.2.5. Clonotypes were defined as unique nucleotide sequences and were aligned to IMGT TRB V, D and J references using MiTCR v1.1. The analysis was limited to V-J combinations with a frequency above 0.0001, which together covered just over 98% of the repertoires. A TCR clonal expansion and chaos score per V-J combination was defined as the ratio of F50 clonal expansion to chaos observed in the TCRdist matrix. Features were reduced by Welch's t-statistics and random forest to over ten V-J combinations, which fed a naive Bayes classifier. The Morisita-Horn index was used to measure how similar the thyroid and blood repertoires were. The public sequencing data were trimmed at Q25 with fastp and processed into clonotypes with MiXCR by TCRdb, which kept only in-frame beta chains. Rows are unified per CDR3 protein, each entry keeping the most common DNA and genes. The V and J calls were not made by the authors but by TCRdb's processing. This sample lists more than 300,000 distinct CDR3 sequences; 15% to 19% were detected once. The ten largest clones add up to around 7% of the sample.

A patient counted as having stable hyperthyroidism if there was no progression to ophthalmopathy within 18 months of follow-up. Hyperthyroidism patients were newly diagnosed, with disease duration under 2 months, and aged 18 to 65 years. Patients were excluded if they had other autoimmune diseases, uncontrolled infections, pregnancy or lactation. Clinical symptoms, serum thyroxine, TRAb, thyroid ultrasound and orbital computed tomography formed the basis of the diagnosis. Ficoll-Paque density gradient centrifugation was used to isolate PBMCs from around 10 ml of fresh peripheral blood. Total RNA was extracted using Trizol reagent, and RNA quality was checked on an Agilent 2100 Bioanalyzer. This TCR derives from a woman between 18 and 30 years old with stable Graves' hyperthyroidism. Donor details come from another sample of the same person, matched by shared clones. The sequenced sample consisted of peripheral blood.

At the DNA level, the sequence is TGTGCCAGCAGTTTAGTACTTGAGGGGACCCAGTACTTC. Protein translation: CASSLVLEGTQYF. Here the chain combines TRBV12-3 or TRBV12-4 and TRBJ2-5; a tentative D match to TRBD2 spans 5 bases. V sheds 1 base and J sheds 7 bases, leaving 10 bases between their ends. From cysteine to phenylalanine, the CDR3 is 13 amino acids long. Only the CDR3 part of the read is kept: 39 bases, read in frame from the first base.